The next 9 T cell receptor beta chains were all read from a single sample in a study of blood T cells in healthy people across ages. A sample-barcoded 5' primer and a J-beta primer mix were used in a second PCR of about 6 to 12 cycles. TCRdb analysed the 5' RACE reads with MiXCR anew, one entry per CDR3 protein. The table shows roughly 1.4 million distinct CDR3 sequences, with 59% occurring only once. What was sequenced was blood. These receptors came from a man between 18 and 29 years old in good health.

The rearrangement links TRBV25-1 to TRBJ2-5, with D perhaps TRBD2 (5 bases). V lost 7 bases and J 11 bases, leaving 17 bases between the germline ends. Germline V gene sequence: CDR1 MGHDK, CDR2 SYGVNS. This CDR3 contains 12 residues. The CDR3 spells CASIREPGEQYF. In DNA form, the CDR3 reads TGTGCCAGCATTAGGGAGCCCGGTGAGCAGTACTTC.

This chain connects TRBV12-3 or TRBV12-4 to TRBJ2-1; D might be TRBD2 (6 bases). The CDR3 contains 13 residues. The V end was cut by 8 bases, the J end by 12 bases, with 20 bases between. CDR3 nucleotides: TGTGCCAGCTACCGGGGGAGTTCATTTGGGCAGTTCTTC. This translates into CASYRGSSFGQFF.

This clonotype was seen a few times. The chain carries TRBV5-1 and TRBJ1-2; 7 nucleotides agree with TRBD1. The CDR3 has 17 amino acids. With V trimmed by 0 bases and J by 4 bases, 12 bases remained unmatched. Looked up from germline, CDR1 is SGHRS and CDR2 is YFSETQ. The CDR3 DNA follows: TGCGCCAGCAGCTTGGACCAGGGGGGTTTCGACTTCTATGGCTACACCTTC. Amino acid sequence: CASSLDQGGFDFYGYTF.

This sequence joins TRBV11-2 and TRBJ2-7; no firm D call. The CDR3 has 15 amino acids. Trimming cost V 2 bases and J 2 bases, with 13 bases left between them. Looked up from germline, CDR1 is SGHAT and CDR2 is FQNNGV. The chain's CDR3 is CASSLSRWEPYEQYF. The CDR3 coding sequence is TGTGCCAGCAGCTTAAGTCGGTGGGAACCCTACGAGCAGTACTTC.

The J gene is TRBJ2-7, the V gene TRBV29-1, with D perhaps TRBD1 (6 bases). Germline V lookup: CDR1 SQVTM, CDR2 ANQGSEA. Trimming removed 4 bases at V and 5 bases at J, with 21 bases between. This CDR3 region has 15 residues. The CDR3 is CSVAYVGQGFHEQYF. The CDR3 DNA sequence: TGCAGCGTTGCGTACGTAGGGCAGGGGTTCCACGAGCAGTACTTC.

The CDR3 here is CASSLGTGRISAKNIQYF. CDR3 sequence (DNA): TGTGCCAGCAGCCTGGGGACAGGTAGAATCTCGGCCAAAAACATTCAGTACTTC. The J gene is TRBJ2-4, the V gene TRBV4-2, with 8 bases fitting TRBD1. The CDR3 is made up of 18 amino acids. J was trimmed by 1 base and V by 4 bases; bases with no gene match: 12. From germline, CDR1 is LGHNA and CDR2 YNFKEQ.

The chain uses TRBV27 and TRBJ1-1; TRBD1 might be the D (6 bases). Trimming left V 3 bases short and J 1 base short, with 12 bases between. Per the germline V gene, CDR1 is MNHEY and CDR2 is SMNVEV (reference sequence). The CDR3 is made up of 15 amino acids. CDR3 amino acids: CASSLATGGNTEAFF. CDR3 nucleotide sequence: TGTGCCAGCAGTTTGGCGACAGGCGGGAACACTGAAGCTTTCTTT.

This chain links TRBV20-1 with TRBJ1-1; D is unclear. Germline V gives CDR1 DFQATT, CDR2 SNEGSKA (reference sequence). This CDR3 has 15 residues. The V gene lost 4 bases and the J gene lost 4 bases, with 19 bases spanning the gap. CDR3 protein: CSAIIFGNASTEAFF. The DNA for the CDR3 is TGCAGTGCTATTATATTTGGGAATGCGAGCACTGAAGCTTTCTTT.

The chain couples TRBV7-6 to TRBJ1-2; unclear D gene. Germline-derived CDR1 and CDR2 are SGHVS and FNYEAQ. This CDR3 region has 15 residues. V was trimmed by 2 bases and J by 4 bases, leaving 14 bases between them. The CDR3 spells CASSLQTSAVYGYTF. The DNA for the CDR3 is TGTGCCAGCAGCTTACAGACATCAGCGGTCTATGGCTACACCTTC.